These T cell receptor beta chains were read from a single sample in a study of T-cell memory formation after mild COVID-19. TCRdb re-derived calls from the 5' RACE reads in MiXCR, one entry per CDR3 protein. The data hold around 62,000 distinct CDR3 sequences, with roughly a quarter observed a single time. Sequencing input: PBMCs or a T cell subset sorted from them (not recorded which). Receptors were obtained from a man in his late teens or twenties who had mild COVID-19 (a few samples of this study predate the infection). Cell type and time point are not known. Both conserved end residues are part of each CDR3. Each record gives: CDR3 protein, CDR3 DNA, clone size, V gene, J gene, D gene. A D gene is named only where the DNA matches it firmly. Only part of the rows carry a size: once, few, many, or a class if the clone is expanded.

CDR3: CASSKVAGYGYTF
DNA: TGTGCCAGCTCAAAGGTCGCGGGCTATGGCTACACCTTC
size: .
V: TRBV18
J: TRBJ1-2
D: .

CDR3: CSASIRDSKITDTQYF
DNA: TGCAGTGCCAGTATCCGGGACAGTAAAATCACAGATACGCAGTATTTT
size: few
V: TRBV20-1
J: TRBJ2-3
D: TRBD1

CDR3: CASSLVSVAPENYGYTF
DNA: TGTGCCAGCAGCTTAGTGTCAGTTGCACCGGAAAACTATGGCTACACCTTC
size: few
V: TRBV7-2
J: TRBJ1-2
D: .

CDR3: CASSPKESGENAYEQYF
DNA: TGCGCCAGCAGCCCCAAGGAATCCGGGGAGAACGCATACGAGCAGTACTTC
size: .
V: TRBV4-1
J: TRBJ2-7
D: .

CDR3: CASSNRPSGETQYF
DNA: TGTGCCAGCAGCAACAGGCCTAGCGGGGAGACCCAGTACTTC
size: many
V: TRBV7-8
J: TRBJ2-5
D: TRBD2

CDR3: CASSSTGVGEQYF
DNA: TGTGCCAGCAGCTCGACAGGGGTGGGCGAGCAGTACTTC
size: few
V: TRBV7-2
J: TRBJ2-7
D: TRBD1

CDR3: CASSPRAAVDEQFF
DNA: TGTGCCAGCAGCCCAAGGGCAGCGGTCGATGAGCAGTTCTTC
size: .
V: TRBV3-1
J: TRBJ2-1
D: .

CDR3: CASSSGTGRLPQHF
DNA: TGTGCCAGCAGTTCCGGGACAGGGAGATTGCCCCAGCATTTT
size: .
V: TRBV27
J: TRBJ1-5
D: TRBD1

CDR3: CASSLGTGGSYEQYF
DNA: TGCGCCAGCAGCTTGGGGACAGGGGGGTCCTACGAGCAGTACTTC
size: few
V: TRBV5-1
J: TRBJ2-7
D: TRBD1

CDR3: CSVVWEWLEETQYF
DNA: TGCAGCGTTGTTTGGGAGTGGCTCGAAGAGACCCAGTACTTC
size: .
V: TRBV29-1
J: TRBJ2-5
D: .

CDR3: CASSSNSGVWTDTQYF
DNA: TGTGCCAGCAGCTCAAATTCAGGGGTATGGACAGATACGCAGTATTTT
size: .
V: TRBV7-9
J: TRBJ2-3
D: .

CDR3: CASSLRGSDTEAFF
DNA: TGCGCCAGCAGCTTAAGGGGATCCGACACTGAAGCTTTCTTT
size: few
V: TRBV5-1
J: TRBJ1-1
D: .

CDR3: CASSGAGQGTYEQYF
DNA: TGTGCCAGCAGTGGGGCCGGACAGGGAACCTACGAGCAGTACTTC
size: .
V: TRBV6-5
J: TRBJ2-7
D: TRBD1

CDR3: CASPGPVLYNEQFF
DNA: TGTGCCAGCCCGGGGCCGGTGCTCTACAATGAGCAGTTCTTC
size: few
V: TRBV12-3/TRBV12-4
J: TRBJ2-1
D: .

CDR3: CASSQGSGTYTGELFF
DNA: TGCGCCAGCAGCCAGGGGTCGGGGACGTACACCGGGGAGCTGTTTTTT
size: .
V: TRBV4-3
J: TRBJ2-2
D: .

CDR3: CASSLTPTSGTYNEQFF
DNA: TGTGCCAGCAGCTTAACGCCGACTAGCGGCACCTACAATGAGCAGTTCTTC
size: few
V: TRBV7-3
J: TRBJ2-1
D: TRBD2

CDR3: CASSLDATSYEQFF
DNA: TGTGCCAGCAGCTTGGACGCGACTAGCTATGAGCAGTTCTTC
size: .
V: TRBV5-5
J: TRBJ2-1
D: TRBD2

CDR3: CASSGTRNIQYF
DNA: TGTGCCAGCAGCGGGACTAGGAACATTCAGTACTTC
size: .
V: TRBV9
J: TRBJ2-4
D: TRBD2

CDR3: CASSEWVRSRFDEAFF
DNA: TGTGCCAGCAGTGAATGGGTCCGGAGTCGTTTTGATGAAGCTTTCTTT
size: few
V: TRBV6-1
J: TRBJ1-1
D: .

CDR3: CASSYRGTGYTEAFF
DNA: TGTGCCAGCAGTTACAGGGGCACAGGGTACACTGAAGCTTTCTTT
size: .
V: TRBV6-5
J: TRBJ1-1
D: .

CDR3: CASSFQQGRGYGYTF
DNA: TGCGCCAGCAGCTTTCAACAGGGTCGGGGCTATGGCTACACCTTC
size: .
V: TRBV5-1
J: TRBJ1-2
D: .

CDR3: CASSYNSRSSTDTQYF
DNA: TGTGCCAGCAGTTACAACAGCAGATCTAGCACAGATACGCAGTATTTT
size: few
V: TRBV6-5
J: TRBJ2-3
D: .

CDR3: CAVGQYPNQPQHF
DNA: TGTGCCGTGGGACAGTATCCCAATCAGCCCCAGCATTTT
size: .
V: TRBV6-5
J: TRBJ1-5
D: TRBD1

CDR3: CASSLGAGVPYEQYF
DNA: TGTGCCAGCAGCTTAGGGGCCGGGGTACCGTACGAGCAGTACTTC
size: .
V: TRBV7-9
J: TRBJ2-7
D: .

CDR3: CASSALAQGRGNIQYF
DNA: TGTGCCAGCAGCGCCCTTGCCCAGGGGCGCGGAAACATTCAGTACTTC
size: few
V: TRBV7-2
J: TRBJ2-4
D: .

CDR3: CSVESVGQGGRAGEAFF
DNA: TGCAGCGTTGAGTCAGTGGGACAGGGCGGTCGGGCGGGAGAAGCTTTCTTT
size: .
V: TRBV29-1
J: TRBJ1-1
D: TRBD1

CDR3: CSARGPRMAGYEQYF
DNA: TGCAGTGCTAGAGGGCCCAGAATGGCCGGGTACGAGCAGTACTTC
size: .
V: TRBV20-1
J: TRBJ2-7
D: .

CDR3: CASSLVLAGIYEQFF
DNA: TGTGCCAGCAGTTTAGTACTAGCGGGGATCTATGAGCAGTTCTTC
size: .
V: TRBV28
J: TRBJ2-1
D: TRBD2

CDR3: CASSLSGTVNYEQYF
DNA: TGTGCCAGCAGCCTGTCCGGGACAGTCAACTACGAGCAGTACTTC
size: few
V: TRBV6-5
J: TRBJ2-7
D: TRBD1

CDR3: CSVEELSLQFF
DNA: TGCAGCGTTGAAGAACTAAGCCTGCAGTTCTTC
size: .
V: TRBV29-1
J: TRBJ2-1
D: .

CDR3: CASSLSASGGSRLKTQYF
DNA: TGTGCCAGCAGCTTATCGGCTAGCGGGGGGTCACGTTTGAAGACCCAGTACTTC
size: .
V: TRBV11-2
J: TRBJ2-5
D: TRBD2

CDR3: CSAGPADTDTQYF
DNA: TGCAGTGCCGGACCCGCGGACACAGATACGCAGTATTTT
size: few
V: TRBV20-1
J: TRBJ2-3
D: .

CDR3: CASSQGPGVGYGYTF
DNA: TGCGCCAGCAGCCAAGGGCCCGGTGTAGGCTATGGCTACACCTTC
size: .
V: TRBV4-3
J: TRBJ1-2
D: .

CDR3: CASTRRGAPGNEQFF
DNA: TGTGCCAGCACTAGGCGGGGGGCCCCTGGGAATGAGCAGTTCTTC
size: .
V: TRBV6-2/TRBV6-3
J: TRBJ2-1
D: TRBD2

CDR3: CASSGQETQYF
DNA: TGTGCCAGCAGTGGACAAGAGACCCAGTACTTC
size: .
V: TRBV12-3/TRBV12-4
J: TRBJ2-5
D: .

CDR3: CAISNPEGLETQYF
DNA: TGTGCCATCAGTAACCCGGAGGGGCTTGAGACCCAGTACTTC
size: few
V: TRBV10-3
J: TRBJ2-5
D: .

CDR3: CASSQDPGIRNTIYF
DNA: TGTGCCAGCAGCCAAGATCCGGGGATCCGAAACACCATATATTTT
size: few
V: TRBV4-2
J: TRBJ1-3
D: .

CDR3: CASSLNSLGVGYTF
DNA: TGTGCCAGCAGTTTAAATTCCCTAGGGGTCGGCTACACCTTC
size: .
V: TRBV12-3/TRBV12-4
J: TRBJ1-2
D: .

CDR3: CASSPSAGNTIYF
DNA: TGTGCCAGCAGCCCCTCGGCGGGAAACACCATATATTTT
size: .
V: TRBV3-1
J: TRBJ1-3
D: .

CDR3: CASSLVPAGGYQETQYF
DNA: TGTGCCAGCAGCTTAGTTCCGGCAGGGGGGTACCAAGAGACCCAGTACTTC
size: few
V: TRBV11-2
J: TRBJ2-5
D: .

CDR3: CASGRSGQIISTDTQYF
DNA: TGTGCCAGCGGCAGGTCGGGACAGATAATTAGCACAGATACGCAGTATTTT
size: few
V: TRBV7-9
J: TRBJ2-3
D: TRBD1

CDR3: CASSFSASPDTQYF
DNA: TGTGCCAGCAGCTTCAGCGCGTCTCCAGATACGCAGTATTTT
size: few
V: TRBV5-6
J: TRBJ2-3
D: .

CDR3: CASSLEGDTGTGELFF
DNA: TGTGCCAGCAGCTTGGAGGGGGACACGGGCACCGGGGAGCTGTTTTTT
size: .
V: TRBV27
J: TRBJ2-2
D: .

CDR3: CASSYSTLVSEETQYF
DNA: TGTGCCAGCAGTTACTCGACACTAGTGAGTGAAGAGACCCAGTACTTC
size: few
V: TRBV6-5
J: TRBJ2-5
D: .

CDR3: CASSQVTGGYNEQFF
DNA: TGTGCCAGCAGCCAAGTGACAGGGGGGTACAATGAGCAGTTCTTC
size: .
V: TRBV3-1
J: TRBJ2-1
D: TRBD1

CDR3: CASRRGQAPFLANEKLFF
DNA: TGTGCCAGCAGGAGGGGACAGGCCCCATTTCTTGCTAATGAAAAACTGTTTTTT
size: few
V: TRBV6-5
J: TRBJ1-4
D: TRBD1

CDR3: CASSGAGGPTDTQYF
DNA: TGCGCCAGCAGCGGGGCGGGGGGGCCAACAGATACGCAGTATTTT
size: few
V: TRBV4-3
J: TRBJ2-3
D: TRBD2

CDR3: CASSLRNGPGYEQYF
DNA: TGTGCCAGCAGCCTCCGGAATGGCCCCGGTTACGAGCAGTACTTC
size: .
V: TRBV7-9
J: TRBJ2-7
D: .

CDR3: CSARDNTDTQYF
DNA: TGCAGCGCCCGGGACAACACAGATACGCAGTATTTT
size: few
V: TRBV29-1
J: TRBJ2-3
D: .

CDR3: CAWSLAGRGANVLTF
DNA: TGTGCCTGGAGTTTGGCCGGGCGGGGGGCCAACGTCCTGACTTTC
size: .
V: TRBV30
J: TRBJ2-6
D: .

CDR3: CASSQGVGTEAFF
DNA: TGTGCCAGCAGCCAGGGGGTCGGCACTGAAGCTTTCTTT
size: few
V: TRBV3-1
J: TRBJ1-1
D: .